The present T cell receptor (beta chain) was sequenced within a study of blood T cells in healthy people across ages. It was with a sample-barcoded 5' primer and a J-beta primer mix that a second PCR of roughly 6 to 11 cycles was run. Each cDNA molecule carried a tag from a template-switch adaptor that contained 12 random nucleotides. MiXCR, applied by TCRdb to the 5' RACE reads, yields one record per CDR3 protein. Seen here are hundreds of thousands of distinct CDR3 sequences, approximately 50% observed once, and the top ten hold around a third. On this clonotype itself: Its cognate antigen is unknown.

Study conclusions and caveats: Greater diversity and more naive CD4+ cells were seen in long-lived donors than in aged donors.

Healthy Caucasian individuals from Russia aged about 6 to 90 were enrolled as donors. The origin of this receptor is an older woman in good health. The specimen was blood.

The CDR3 region is CASNEGQKSNYGYTF. Here the CDR3 DNA reads TGTGCCAGCAATGAGGGACAGAAGAGTAACTATGGCTACACCTTC. The chain employs TRBV2 and TRBJ1-2; 7 bases map to TRBD1. The germline gives CDR1 SNHLY, CDR2 FYNNEI. J lost 1 base, V lost 7 bases, and 9 bases had no gene match. The CDR3 has 15 residues. The variable domain in full, completed from reference TRBV2 and TRBJ1-2, reads EPEVTQTPSHQVTQMGQEVILRCVPISNHLYFYWYRQILGQKVEFLVSFYNNEISEKSEIFDDQFSVERPDGSNFTLKIRSTKLEDSAMYFCASNEGQKSNYGYTFGSGTRLTVV.